Sequencing of this TCR beta chain was carried out in a study of blood T cells in healthy people across ages. Study-wide results and caveats: The study found more naive CD4+ cells and higher diversity in long-lived than aged donors.

As to this clonotype: Its target is unknown.

V lost 0 bases and J 7 bases, leaving 13 bases between the germline ends. There are 15 residues in the CDR3. Per germline, CDR1 DFQATT and CDR2 SNEGSKA (reference sequence). Peripheral blood samples of approximately 10 milliliters were drawn from each donor. A sample-barcoded 5' primer and a J-beta primer mix were used in a second PCR of about 7 to 11 cycles. The template-switch adaptor, which had 12 random nucleotides, put a tag on each cDNA molecule. All samples yielded 3 million or more CDR3-containing paired-end reads. Using its own MiXCR run on the 5' RACE reads, TCRdb lists one record per CDR3 protein. The repertoire holds fewer than 2,000,000 distinct CDR3 sequences, with roughly 30% as singletons.

The receptor was isolated from a woman in her 30s in good health. The sequenced sample was blood. The gene calls are TRBV20-1 and TRBJ1-6; weak D call: TRBD1 (5 bases). The CDR3 loop reads CSARDAGTSNSPLHF. DNA for the CDR3: TGCAGTGCTAGAGACGCCGGGACCTCAAATTCACCCCTCCACTTT.